This T cell receptor (beta chain) appears in the sequencing data of a study of cytomegalovirus exposure and HLA in healthy donors. Findings of the study overall: Reportedly, a later analysis found an Asian-associated ancestry cluster had fewer N-insertions than the approximately 640-donor mean. TCR beta sequences reportedly predicted most subjects' HLA-A and HLA-B alleles accurately. By a later analysis, the bulk of CMV-associated TCR beta chains appeared HLA-restricted.

60 Vbeta and 13 Jbeta primers were used in PCR. The assay was immunoSEQ multiplex PCR, and TCRdb's table has in-frame clones only and misses some. The sample records approximately 160,000 clones, roughly 82% being singletons. In regard to this clone: Its matching antigen is unknown.

V was pared by 2 bases and J by 6 bases, with 9 bases between. This CDR3 region has 13 residues. Germline CDR1 and CDR2: MNHEY and SMNVEV (reference sequence). Input material: PBMCs. The origin of this receptor is a girl aged 10 to 17 in good health and CMV-seropositive. The V call is TRBV27, the J call TRBJ2-3, with D unclear. The CDR3 nucleotides are TGTGCCAGCAGTTTACAAACCAGGGATACGCAGTATTTT. Residues: CASSLQTRDTQYF.